This T cell receptor beta chain was sequenced in a study of OX40 agonist ivuxolimab in advanced cancers. Across the whole study: At 0.01 to 10 mg/kg, ivuxolimab was administered intravenously to patients every 2 weeks.

Data came from immunoSEQ multiplex PCR; TCRdb stores just in-frame clones and leaves some out. The sample shows roughly 58,000 clones, approximately 90% of them seen only once. Germline CDR1 is DFQATT and CDR2 is SNEGSKA (reference sequence). Trimming cost V 3 bases and J 9 bases; bases outside gene matches: 4. The CDR3 spans 11 residues. Concerning this clone itself: Its antigen is unidentified.

Study findings and constraints: Relative to CD4+, CD8+ T cells held more expanded clones on average.

Here the sequenced sample was CD4+ or CD8+ T cells sorted from blood, taken in a trial of the OX40 agonist ivuxolimab. This rearrangement joins TRBV20-1 to TRBJ2-7; the match to TRBD1 covers 8 bases. This receptor was obtained from an adult with an advanced solid tumor such as melanoma, head and neck, liver or kidney cancer. Written as DNA, the CDR3 is TGCAGTGCTAGTGGGGACAGGAGGCAGTACTTC. This sequence encodes CSASGDRRQYF.